This T cell receptor (beta chain) derives from a study of regulatory T cells in long-lasting Graves disease. Trimming took 9 bases from V and 0 from J, leaving 6 bases between them. The germline V gene encodes CDR1 MDHEN and CDR2 SYDVKM. The CDR3 is made up of 12 amino acids. The authors built TCR beta libraries using iRepertoire HTBI primers and Arm-PCR of CDR3 regions. MiXCR, applied by TCRdb to the multiplex PCR reads, yields one record per CDR3 protein. The sample gives about 440,000 distinct CDR3 sequences, around 17% of which show up once; 20% to 25% is in the top ten. Time point: newly diagnosed GD, antithyroid drugs for less than 3 months. The TCR library was prepared using RNA isolated from PBMCs. These data were also filed under a second study, of T cells in Graves' hyperthyroidism and ophthalmopathy.

This TCR derives from a woman aged 18-29 years with Graves disease. Sequencing used peripheral blood mononuclear cells (PBMCs), obtained at new diagnosis, from a patient treated with antithyroid drugs. The V call is TRBV28, the J call TRBJ2-4; a weak D match, TRBD2 (5 bases). CDR3 loop: CASGLAKNIQYF. For the CDR3, the DNA is TGTGCCAGTGGACTAGCCAAAAACATTCAGTACTTC.